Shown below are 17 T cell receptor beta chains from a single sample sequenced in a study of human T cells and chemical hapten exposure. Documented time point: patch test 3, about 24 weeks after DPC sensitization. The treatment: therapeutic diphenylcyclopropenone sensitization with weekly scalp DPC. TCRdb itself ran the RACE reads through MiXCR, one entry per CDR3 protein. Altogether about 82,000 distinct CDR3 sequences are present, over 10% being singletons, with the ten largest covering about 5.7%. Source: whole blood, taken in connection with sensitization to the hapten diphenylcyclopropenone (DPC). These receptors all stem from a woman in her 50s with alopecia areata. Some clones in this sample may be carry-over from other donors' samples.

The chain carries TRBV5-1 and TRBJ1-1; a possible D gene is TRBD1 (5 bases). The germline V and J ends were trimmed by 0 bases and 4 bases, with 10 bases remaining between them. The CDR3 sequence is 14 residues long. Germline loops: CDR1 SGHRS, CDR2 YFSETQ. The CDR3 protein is CASSLGSGPTEAFF. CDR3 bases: TGCGCCAGCAGCTTGGGTTCGGGGCCCACTGAAGCTTTCTTT.

CDR3 sequence reads: CASRTTGPNEKLFF. CDR3 DNA sequence: TGTGCCAGCAGAACAACAGGGCCTAATGAAAAACTGTTTTTT. The chain combines TRBV6-6 with TRBJ1-4, with a tentative D call TRBD1 (6 bases). Germline CDR1 reads MNHNY; CDR2 reads SVGAGI (reference sequence). The V gene lost 6 bases and the J gene lost 3 bases, with 11 bases spanning the gap. CDR3 size: 14 residues.

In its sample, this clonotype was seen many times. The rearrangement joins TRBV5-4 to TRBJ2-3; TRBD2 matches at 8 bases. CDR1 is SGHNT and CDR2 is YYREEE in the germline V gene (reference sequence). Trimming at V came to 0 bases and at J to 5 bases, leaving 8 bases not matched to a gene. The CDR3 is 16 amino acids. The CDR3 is CASSLGPREGGDTQYF. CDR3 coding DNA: TGTGCCAGCAGCTTGGGTCCCCGGGAGGGCGGAGATACGCAGTATTTT.

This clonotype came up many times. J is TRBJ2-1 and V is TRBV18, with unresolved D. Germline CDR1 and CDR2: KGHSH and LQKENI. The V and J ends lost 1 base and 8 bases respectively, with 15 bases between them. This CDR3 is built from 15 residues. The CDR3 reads CASSPLSGPRDEQFF. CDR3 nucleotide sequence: TGTGCCAGCTCACCACTTAGTGGGCCAAGGGATGAGCAGTTCTTC.

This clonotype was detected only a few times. In DNA form, the CDR3 reads TGTGCCAGCAGCCTTCCAAGCTCGGGAAATGAGCAGTTCTTC. Translating it yields CASSLPSSGNEQFF. This rearrangement joins TRBV7-6 to TRBJ2-1; a weak D match, TRBD2 (5 bases). The CDR3 runs 14 residues. Germline V gene data show CDR1 as SGHVS and CDR2 as FNYEAQ. V was pared by 5 bases and J by 7 bases, with 15 bases between.

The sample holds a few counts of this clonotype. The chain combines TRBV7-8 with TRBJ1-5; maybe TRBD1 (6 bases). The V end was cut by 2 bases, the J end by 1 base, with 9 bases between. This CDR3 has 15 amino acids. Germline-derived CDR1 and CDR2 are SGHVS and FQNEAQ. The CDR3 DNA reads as TGTGCCAGCAGCTTAAGGGGGTTAAGCAATCAGCCCCAGCATTTT. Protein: CASSLRGLSNQPQHF.

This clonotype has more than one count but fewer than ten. CDR3 amino acids: CSAKAPGELFF. Written as DNA, the CDR3 is TGCAGCGCCAAAGCCCCCGGGGAGCTGTTTTTT. J is TRBJ2-2 and V is TRBV29-1, with D unresolved. The germline CDR1 and CDR2 sequences are SQVTM and ANQGSEA. V was shortened by 7 bases and J by 6 bases, with 9 bases between the two germline ends. The length of the CDR3 is 11 residues.

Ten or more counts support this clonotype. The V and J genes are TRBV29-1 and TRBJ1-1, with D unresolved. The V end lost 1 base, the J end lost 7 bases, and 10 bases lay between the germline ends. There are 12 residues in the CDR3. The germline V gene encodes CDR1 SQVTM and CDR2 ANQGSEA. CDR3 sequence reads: CSVEVPPSEAFF. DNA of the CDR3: TGCAGCGTTGAAGTCCCTCCAAGTGAAGCTTTCTTT.

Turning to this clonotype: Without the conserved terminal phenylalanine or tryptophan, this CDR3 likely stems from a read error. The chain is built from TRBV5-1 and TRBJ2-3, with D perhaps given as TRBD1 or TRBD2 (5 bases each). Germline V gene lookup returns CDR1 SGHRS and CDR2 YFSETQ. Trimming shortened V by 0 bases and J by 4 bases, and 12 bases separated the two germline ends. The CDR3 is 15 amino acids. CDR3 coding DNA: TGCGCCAGCAGCTTGGGGGGACCCCCACCAGATACGCAGTATTTA. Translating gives CASSLGGPPPDTQYL.

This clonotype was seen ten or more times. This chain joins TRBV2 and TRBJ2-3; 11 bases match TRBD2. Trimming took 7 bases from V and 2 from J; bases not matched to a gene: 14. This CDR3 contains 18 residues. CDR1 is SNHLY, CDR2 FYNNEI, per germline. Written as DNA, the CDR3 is TGTGCCAGCACCCGACTTAGACTAGCGGGGTTAACCACAGATACGCAGTATTTT. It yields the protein CASTRLRLAGLTTDTQYF.

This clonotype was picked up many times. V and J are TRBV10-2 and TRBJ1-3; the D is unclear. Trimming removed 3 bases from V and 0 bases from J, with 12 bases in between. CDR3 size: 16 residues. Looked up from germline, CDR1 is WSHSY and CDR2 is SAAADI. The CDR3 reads CASSDVRKSSGNTIYF. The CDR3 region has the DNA TGCGCCAGCAGTGACGTCCGGAAGAGCTCTGGAAACACCATATATTTT.

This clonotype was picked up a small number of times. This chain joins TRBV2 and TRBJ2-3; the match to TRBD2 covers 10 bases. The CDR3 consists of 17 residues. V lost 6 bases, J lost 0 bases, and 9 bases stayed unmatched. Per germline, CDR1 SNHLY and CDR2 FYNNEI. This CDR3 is CASRFPGLARSTDTQYF. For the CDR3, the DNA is TGTGCCAGCAGGTTTCCGGGACTAGCGAGAAGCACAGATACGCAGTATTTT.

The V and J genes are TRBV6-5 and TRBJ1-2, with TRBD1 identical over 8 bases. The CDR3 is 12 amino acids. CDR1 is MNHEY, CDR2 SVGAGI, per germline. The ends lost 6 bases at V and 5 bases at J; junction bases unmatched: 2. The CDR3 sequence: CASSYRGYGYTF. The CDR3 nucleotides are TGTGCCAGCAGCTACAGGGGGTATGGCTACACCTTC.

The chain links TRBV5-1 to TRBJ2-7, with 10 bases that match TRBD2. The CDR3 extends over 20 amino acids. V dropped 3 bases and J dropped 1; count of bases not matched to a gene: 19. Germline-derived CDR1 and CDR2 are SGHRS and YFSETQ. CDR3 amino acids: CASSYYLSASGSLRSYEQYF. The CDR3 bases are TGCGCCAGCAGCTACTACCTTTCGGCTAGCGGGAGTTTGAGGTCCTACGAGCAGTACTTC.

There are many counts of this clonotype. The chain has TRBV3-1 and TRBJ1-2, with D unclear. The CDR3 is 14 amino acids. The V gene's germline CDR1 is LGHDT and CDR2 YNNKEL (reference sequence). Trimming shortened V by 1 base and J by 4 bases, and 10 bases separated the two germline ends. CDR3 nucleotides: TGTGCCAGCAGCCAAGGAGCCCATATCTATGGCTACACCTTC. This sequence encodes CASSQGAHIYGYTF.

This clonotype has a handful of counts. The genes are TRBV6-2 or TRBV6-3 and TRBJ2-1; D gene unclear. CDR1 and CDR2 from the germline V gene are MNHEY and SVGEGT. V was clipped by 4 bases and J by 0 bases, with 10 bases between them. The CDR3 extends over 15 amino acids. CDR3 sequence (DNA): TGTGCCAGCAGTTTTGTCATGAGCTCCTACAATGAGCAGTTCTTC. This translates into CASSFVMSSYNEQFF.

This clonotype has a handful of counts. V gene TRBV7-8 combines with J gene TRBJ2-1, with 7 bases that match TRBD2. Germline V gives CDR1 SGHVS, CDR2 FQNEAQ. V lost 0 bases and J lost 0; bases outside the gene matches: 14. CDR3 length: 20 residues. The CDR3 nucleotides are TGTGCCAGCAGCTTAGCGCGAGCGGGACGACCGCGGGGCTCCTACAATGAGCAGTTCTTC. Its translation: CASSLARAGRPRGSYNEQFF.